This passage covers 30 T cell receptor beta chains from one sample sequenced in a study of long-term antiretroviral therapy in people with HIV. Survey-level immunoSEQ v3.0 assays were run. Repertoires were generated with immunoSEQ multiplex PCR, while TCRdb's copy carries only in-frame clones and drops some. The sample comprises around 35,000 clones, over 70% of which are singletons, and 7.5% to 9.5% rests with the top ten. Sequenced here: unsorted PBMCs, sampled 3.1 years after starting antiretroviral therapy. All receptors come from a woman between 50 and 59 years old with HIV.

The gene calls are TRBV29-1 and TRBJ2-1; no clear D gene. Trimming left V 4 bases short and J 7 bases short, with 5 bases between. CDR1 and CDR2 from the germline V gene are SQVTM and ANQGSEA. The CDR3 consists of 10 residues. CDR3 nucleotides: TGCAGCGTTGGGGGAAATGAGCAGTTCTTC. As protein: CSVGGNEQFF.

V and J are TRBV12-5 and TRBJ2-3, with 10 positions matching TRBD2. The trim removed 1 base at V and 0 bases at J, leaving 4 bases unmatched. Germline CDR1 and CDR2: LGHNT and FRNRAP. The CDR3 runs 17 residues. DNA for the CDR3: TGTGCTAGTGGTTTGGGCAGCGGGGGGGTTAGCACAGATACGCAGTATTTT. Protein: CASGLGSGGVSTDTQYF.

The gene calls are TRBV6-5 and TRBJ1-3; weak D call: TRBD1 (5 bases). The CDR3 totals 15 residues. V was shortened by 6 bases and J by 1 base, with 13 bases between the two germline ends. CDR1 and CDR2 (germline): MNHEY, SVGAGI. In DNA form, the CDR3 reads TGTGCCAGCAGAACTACAGGAATTTCTGGAAACACCATATATTTT. This gives the protein CASRTTGISGNTIYF.

This chain joins TRBV11-2 and TRBJ2-3; the match to TRBD2 covers 14 bases. Germline-derived CDR1 and CDR2 are SGHAT and FQNNGV. The CDR3 is 17 residues long. Losses at the gene ends were 1 base for V and 4 bases for J; bases not matched to a gene: 4. CDR3 in DNA: TGTGCCAGCAGCTTAGGACTAGCGGGGGGGCGGGCAGATACGCAGTATTTT. This encodes CASSLGLAGGRADTQYF.

This clone was seen a single time. V and J are TRBV9 and TRBJ2-3; no firm D call. The CDR3 length is 13 residues. Trimming removed 1 base from V and 1 base from J, with 4 bases in between. Germline V CDR1 and CDR2: SGDLS, YYNGEE. CDR3 protein: CASSVQGTDTQYF. CDR3 coding DNA: TGTGCCAGCAGCGTACAGGGCACAGATACGCAGTATTTT. Drawing the rest from reference TRBV9 and TRBJ2-3, the complete variable domain is DSGVTQTPKHLITATGQRVTLRCSPRSGDLSVYWYQQSLDQGLQFLIQYYNGEERAKGNILERFSAQQFPDLHSELNLSSLELGDSALYFCASSVQGTDTQYFGPGTRLTVL.

The J gene is TRBJ1-5, the V gene TRBV5-8, with D perhaps TRBD1 (6 bases). The CDR3 runs 14 residues. The V end was cut by 3 bases, the J end by 7 bases, with 14 bases between. Germline V gene sequence: CDR1 SGHTS, CDR2 YDEGEE. DNA for the CDR3: TGTGCCAGCAGCTCACGGGGCAGGGGACAGCCCCAGCATTTT. Translation gives CASSSRGRGQPQHF.

The V and J genes are TRBV4-1 and TRBJ1-1; D gene ambiguous. The CDR3 is 15 amino acids. V lost 0 bases to trimming and J lost 4 bases, with 12 bases between them. From germline, CDR1 is MGHRA and CDR2 YSYEKL. The DNA of the CDR3 is TGCGCCAGCAGCCAAGACCCGGGATCATTCACTGAAGCTTTCTTT. It translates to CASSQDPGSFTEAFF.

V usage is TRBV5-4 and J usage is TRBJ1-4; 8 bases are a match to TRBD1. This CDR3 is 15 amino acids long. Germline lookup yields CDR1 SGHNT and CDR2 YYREEE (reference sequence). V was pared by 0 bases and J by 7 bases, with 5 bases of the junction left unmatched. CDR3 loop: CASSLVQGAGEKLFF. CDR3 DNA sequence: TGTGCCAGCAGCTTGGTGCAGGGGGCGGGTGAAAAACTGTTTTTT.

The genes are TRBV7-6 and TRBJ2-3; D unclear. Germline CDR1 and CDR2: SGHVS and FNYEAQ. The CDR3 runs to 12 residues. V lost 1 base and J lost 7, with 6 bases in between. The CDR3: CASSLDFHTQYF. Written as DNA, the CDR3 is TGTGCCAGCAGCTTAGACTTTCATACGCAGTATTTT. Full variable domain (missing parts from reference TRBV7-6 and TRBJ2-3): GAGVSQSPRYKVTKRGQDVALRCDPISGHVSLYWYRQALGQGPEFLTYFNYEAQQDKSGLPNDRFSAERPEGSISTLTIQRTEQRDSAMYRCASSLDFHTQYFGPGTRLTVL.

The chain carries TRBV4-1 and TRBJ1-2, with 7 bases identical to TRBD1. Trimming at V came to 1 base and at J to 2 bases, leaving 7 bases not matched to a gene. This CDR3 contains 16 residues. CDR1 is MGHRA, CDR2 YSYEKL, per germline. The CDR3 sequence is CASSQVWPGGNYGYTF. CDR3 sequence (DNA): TGCGCCAGCAGCCAAGTATGGCCAGGGGGAAACTATGGCTACACCTTC.

The V gene is TRBV5-1, the J gene TRBJ2-1, with 13 bases lining up with TRBD2. The CDR3 covers 18 residues. In germline, CDR1 is SGHRS, CDR2 YFSETQ. With V trimmed by 3 bases and J by 8 bases, 14 bases remained unmatched. The CDR3 here is CASSSRGTSGAWRDEQFF. The CDR3 DNA is TGCGCCAGCAGCTCCCGTGGGACTAGCGGGGCCTGGCGTGATGAGCAGTTCTTC.

The V gene is TRBV14, the J gene TRBJ2-3, with 11 bases aligning to TRBD2. V trimming: 3 bases; J trimming: 6 bases; junction bases outside the gene matches: 8. This CDR3 has 16 residues. Germline values: CDR1 SGHDN, CDR2 FVKESK. The CDR3 DNA reads as TGTGCCAGCAGCCACCTACTAGCGGGGGCCGGGGATACGCAGTATTTT. Translated, it gives CASSHLLAGAGDTQYF.

The rearrangement joins TRBV6-1 to TRBJ2-1, with a weak D call TRBD1 (5 bases). Per germline, CDR1 MNHNS and CDR2 SASEGT. The CDR3 is 15 residues long. V was cut by 6 bases and J by 4 bases, with 16 bases left in between. In DNA, the CDR3 is TGTGCCAGCAGCTTCCAGGGTTGGGAATACAATGAGCAGTTCTTC. Its protein is CASSFQGWEYNEQFF.

This sequence joins TRBV6-5 and TRBJ1-2; 9 positions match TRBD1. J gave up 4 bases and V 0 bases, and 6 bases lay outside the gene matches. The CDR3 covers 16 residues. Germline assignment: CDR1 MNHEY and CDR2 SVGAGI. CDR3: CASSYSSRDRVYGYTF. The CDR3 coding sequence is TGTGCCAGCAGTTACTCCTCCCGGGACAGGGTCTATGGCTACACCTTC.

This chain links TRBV5-1 with TRBJ2-3; TRBD1 might be the D (6 bases). Looked up from germline, CDR1 is SGHRS and CDR2 is YFSETQ. Trimming removed 0 bases at V and 2 bases at J, with 13 bases between. The CDR3 is made up of 16 amino acids. The CDR3 nucleotides are TGCGCCAGCAGCTTGGATGGCAGGGGTTCCACAGATACGCAGTATTTT. Translating it yields CASSLDGRGSTDTQYF. Complete variable domain (other parts from reference TRBV5-1 and TRBJ2-3): KAGVTQTPRYLIKTRGQQVTLSCSPISGHRSVSWYQQTPGQGLQFLFEYFSETQRNKGNFPGRFSGRQFSNSRSEMNVSTLELGDSALYLCASSLDGRGSTDTQYFGPGTRLTVL.

The rearrangement joins TRBV9 to TRBJ2-3; TRBD2 matches 7 bases. Germline-derived CDR1 and CDR2 are SGDLS and YYNGEE. This CDR3 contains 17 residues. The V and J ends lost 0 bases and 0 bases, in that order; junction bases with no gene match: 7. In DNA form, the CDR3 reads TGTGCCAGCAGCGTAGGGGTGGGGGGGACTAGCACAGATACGCAGTATTTT. It codes for CASSVGVGGTSTDTQYF.

The chain recombines TRBV7-3 with TRBJ2-7; perhaps TRBD2 as D (6 bases). Germline V gene sequence: CDR1 SGHTA, CDR2 FQGTGA. The length of the CDR3 is 10 residues. DNA for the CDR3: TGTGCCAGCAGCTTAAAGCGGGCCCCCGTC. Protein sequence: CASSLKRAPV.

The chain couples TRBV28 to TRBJ2-5; tentatively, D is TRBD2 (5 bases). CDR3 length: 14 residues. CDR1 and CDR2 from the germline V gene are MDHEN and SYDVKM. Trimming took off 5 bases at V and 5 bases at J, with 15 bases between the two ends. The CDR3 DNA sequence: TGTGCCAGCAGTCCCAGGACTTCCCAGGAGACCCAGTACTTC. Amino acid sequence: CASSPRTSQETQYF.

This clone was recorded once. The V call is TRBV29-1, the J call TRBJ2-3; D is undetermined. Germline values: CDR1 SQVTM, CDR2 ANQGSEA. This CDR3 contains 11 residues. Trimming shortened V by 5 bases and J by 3 bases, and 6 bases separated the two germline ends. CDR3: CSVLRTDTQYF. DNA of the CDR3: TGCAGCGTTCTAAGGACAGATACGCAGTATTTT.

This chain joins TRBV19 and TRBJ1-6, with unresolved D. Trimming shortened V by 0 bases and J by 9 bases, and 12 bases separated the two germline ends. This CDR3 region has 15 residues. Germline CDR1 is LNHDA and CDR2 is SQIVND (reference sequence). CDR3 sequence (DNA): TGTGCCAGTAGTATAGATAGTGCCGGCGTTTCACCCCTCCACTTT. The encoded protein is CASSIDSAGVSPLHF.

This chain uses TRBV20-1 with TRBJ2-2; D unresolved. The V end was cut by 3 bases, the J end by 10 bases, with 9 bases between. From germline, CDR1 is DFQATT and CDR2 SNEGSKA (reference sequence). This CDR3 is 11 amino acids long. CDR3 residues: CSARTPAELFF. The CDR3 DNA reads TGCAGTGCTAGGACCCCGGCGGAGCTGTTTTTT.

This clone occurred a few times. The V and J genes are TRBV6-4 and TRBJ1-6, with D unresolved. The CDR3 is made up of 11 amino acids. The germline gives CDR1 MRHNA, CDR2 SNTAGT. Trimming stripped 4 bases from V and 12 bases from J, with 7 bases between. The CDR3 DNA sequence: TGTGCCAGCAGTGTACGACAACCCCTCCACTTT. It is translated as CASSVRQPLHF.

The rearrangement joins TRBV27 to TRBJ2-7, with D unclear. The CDR3 sequence is 14 residues long. CDR1 is MNHEY, CDR2 SMNVEV, per germline (reference sequence). V was shortened by 8 bases and J by 0 bases, with 14 bases between the two germline ends. CDR3 sequence (DNA): TGTGCCAGCGGTTCGGAAGTGGCCTCCTACGAGCAGTACTTC. Its protein is CASGSEVASYEQYF.

V gene TRBV27 combines with J gene TRBJ2-5; 8 bases match TRBD1. Germline trimming cut 6 bases from V and 5 bases from J; bases unmatched to any gene: 8. Germline values: CDR1 MNHEY, CDR2 SMNVEV (reference sequence). The CDR3 spans 14 residues. The CDR3 nucleotides are TGTGCCAGCAGCACCTCGGACAGGGTGGAGACCCAGTACTTC. It codes for CASSTSDRVETQYF.

The chain combines TRBV9 with TRBJ2-5; possible D gene TRBD1, 5 bases. The CDR3 contains 17 residues. Trimming took 0 bases from V and 0 from J, leaving 15 bases between them. CDR1 and CDR2 from the germline V gene are SGDLS and YYNGEE. CDR3: CASSVGGREKYQETQYF. DNA for the CDR3: TGTGCCAGCAGCGTAGGGGGCAGGGAAAAGTACCAAGAGACCCAGTACTTC.

V and J are TRBV7-2 and TRBJ1-2; TRBD1 might be the D (6 bases). V lost 5 bases to trimming and J lost 7 bases, with 17 bases between them. The CDR3 contains 14 residues. Germline assignment: CDR1 SGHTA and CDR2 FQGNSA. The CDR3 DNA reads as TGTGCCAGCAGCGCGAACAGGGCGGGGGGTGGCTACACCTTC. As protein: CASSANRAGGGYTF.

V gene TRBV6-5 combines with J gene TRBJ1-1; no reliable D call. The V and J ends lost 2 bases and 0 bases respectively, with 10 bases between them. CDR1 and CDR2 from the germline V gene are MNHEY and SVGAGI. The CDR3 covers 15 residues. The CDR3 is CASSYARTVNTEAFF. CDR3 DNA sequence: TGTGCCAGCAGTTACGCTCGAACAGTGAACACTGAAGCTTTCTTT.

V and J are TRBV7-2 and TRBJ2-5; TRBD2 aligns across 8 bases. Germline V gives CDR1 SGHTA, CDR2 FQGNSA. The J segment lost 4 bases and the V segment lost 5 bases, leaving 9 bases of the junction unmatched. The CDR3 has 15 residues. CDR3 in amino acids: CASSQRGGWLETQYF. CDR3 coding DNA: TGTGCCAGCAGCCAACGGGGGGGATGGCTAGAGACCCAGTACTTC. Drawing the rest from reference TRBV7-2 and TRBJ2-5, the complete variable domain is GAGVSQSPSNKVTEKGKDVELRCDPISGHTALYWYRQSLGQGLEFLIYFQGNSAPDKSGLPSDRFSAERTGGSVSTLTIQRTQQEDSAVYLCASSQRGGWLETQYFGPGTRLLVL.

J is TRBJ2-5 and V is TRBV30; 7 bases match TRBD2. J lost 2 bases, V lost 0 bases, and 12 bases had no gene match. Germline CDR1 is GTSNPN and CDR2 is SVGIG (reference sequence). This CDR3 region has 17 residues. In nucleotides, the CDR3 is TGTGCCTGGAGTGTACGGGGGGACTACCGAGTTCAAGAGACCCAGTACTTC. Amino acid sequence: CAWSVRGDYRVQETQYF.

Only one count was recorded for this clone. This chain joins TRBV2 and TRBJ1-2; 7 nucleotides align to TRBD1. The CDR3 is made up of 14 amino acids. V gave up 4 bases and J gave up 4 bases; unmatched junction bases: 6. Germline values: CDR1 SNHLY, CDR2 FYNNEI. In DNA, the CDR3 is TGTGCCAGCAGTGGGGGCAGGGGGATCTATGGCTACACCTTC. Translated: CASSGGRGIYGYTF.